A single T cell receptor (beta chain) is shown here with its context. Methods used by the authors: Amplification from reference gene primers served as the basis for estimated nucleated cell counts. The method was immunoSEQ multiplex PCR; TCRdb's version includes in-frame clones alone and lacks a portion of them. Clone size and the V and J calls come from that table; the DNA yielded D and trimming. In the table there are approximately 110,000 clones, about 74% of which are singletons. CDR3 length: 14 amino acids. Germline CDR1 SNHLY, CDR2 FYNNEI. V lost 8 bases, J lost 3 bases, and 16 bases lay in between. The data originate from a study of blood T cell repertoires in COVID-19. Study in general: Whether acute or convalescent, the COVID-19 samples came from the United States, Italy and Spain. Sample material is recorded as cDNA or gDNA derived from T cells, B-cell-depleted T cells, or PBMCs.

The sample taken for sequencing was peripheral blood. This chain connects TRBV2 to TRBJ1-1, with D possibly TRBD1 on 5 matching bases. The TCR originated in a man aged 80 or over with COVID-19, enrolled during active disease. The CDR3 here is CASSLGGSHTEAFF. The CDR3 DNA reads TGTGCCAGCTCCTTGGGGGGGTCGCACACTGAAGCTTTCTTT.